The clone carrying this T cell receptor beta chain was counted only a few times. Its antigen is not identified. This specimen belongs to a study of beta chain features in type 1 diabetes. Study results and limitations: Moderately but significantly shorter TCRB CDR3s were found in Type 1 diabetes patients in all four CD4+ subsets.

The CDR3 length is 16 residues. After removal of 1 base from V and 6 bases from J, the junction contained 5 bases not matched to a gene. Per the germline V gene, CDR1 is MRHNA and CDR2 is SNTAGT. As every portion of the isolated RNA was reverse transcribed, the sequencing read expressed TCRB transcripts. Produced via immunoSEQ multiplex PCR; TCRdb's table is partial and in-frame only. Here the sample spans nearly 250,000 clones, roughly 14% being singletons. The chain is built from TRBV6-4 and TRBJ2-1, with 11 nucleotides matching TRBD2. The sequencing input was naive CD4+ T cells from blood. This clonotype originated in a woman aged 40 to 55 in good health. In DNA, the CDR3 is TGTGCCAGCAGTGACTGGCTAGCGGGGGGCCCCAATGAGCAGTTCTTC. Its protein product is CASSDWLAGGPNEQFF.